This T cell receptor (beta chain) was sequenced during a study of T cells after posttransplantation cyclophosphamide. Study-wide findings and caveats: Tissue-infiltrating T cells from skin or gut overlapped little with blood T cells. TRB clonality was highly associated with recipient CMV seropositivity and reactivation.

Cyclophosphamide on days +3 and +4 followed busulfan-fludarabine conditioning and a marrow graft. This table comes from immunoSEQ multiplex PCR, and its TCRdb copy is limited to in-frame clones, with some not included. Of some 37,000 clones listed, 78% were seen once; the top ten hold roughly 8.7%. On this clone itself: Its antigen is not identified.

Germline V gene data show CDR1 as LNHDA and CDR2 as SQIVND (reference sequence). This CDR3 spans 15 amino acids. V lost 5 bases, J lost 0 bases, and 4 bases stayed unmatched. The receptor was derived from a female patient between 35 and 55 years old who received an allogeneic stem cell transplant from a related donor, was CMV-positive, and had no GVHD. Some T cells may originate from the graft donor. The sample consisted of CD4+ T cells sorted from blood, taken approximately 2,000 days after a stem cell transplant with posttransplant cyclophosphamide. The chain combines TRBV19 with TRBJ1-5; 7 positions match TRBD1. CDR3 loop: CASSWDRFSNQPQHF. The CDR3 coding sequence is TGTGCCAGTAGTTGGGACAGATTTAGCAATCAGCCCCAGCATTTT.